This is a list of T cell receptor beta chains from one sample in a study of Ad26.COV2.S vaccination and SARS-CoV-2 variants. Profiled with immunoSEQ multiplex PCR; TCRdb holds only in-frame clones, not every one. The table shows fewer than 400,000 clones, with about 86% occurring only once. The sample was peripheral blood, taken in a trial of Ad26.COV2.S vaccine versus placebo. These receptors were collected from a person aged 18-60 years who received the Ad26.COV2.S COVID-19 vaccine or a placebo. Each CDR3 is given with its conserved first and last residue. The D gene is left open where the match is weak.

d_call v_call cdr3_length cdr3_aa
TRBD1 TRBV7-2 15 CASSLRDRDLFEAFF
NA TRBV14 13 CASSAKDTGELFF
NA TRBV3-1/TRBV3-2 14 CASSHSGVGYEQYF
TRBD2 TRBV19 14 CASSMRRGSYEQYF
TRBD1 TRBV7-6 13 CASSQGQGDTIYF
NA TRBV7-2 15 CASSSTPLYNSPLHF
NA TRBV7-2 15 CASSRMAGAGGKLFF
NA TRBV7-2 15 CASSLGRGGYNEQFF
TRBD1 TRBV2 12 CASSQGQGPQHF
NA TRBV6-6 13 CASTRGMNTEAFF
TRBD1 TRBV19 13 CASSTDREETQYF
NA TRBV5-1 15 CASSQTSGVDTEAFF
NA TRBV7-9 13 CASSSGTFEKLFF
NA TRBV10-1 13 CAVGGGLLSPLHF
TRBD1 TRBV29-1 13 CSAGGQSNYGYTF
TRBD2 TRBV7-6 16 CASSLLVAGGRDTQYF
TRBD1 TRBV5-4 15 CASSFAPGQGSEAFF
NA TRBV7-3 13 CASSLIGNYGYTF
TRBD1 TRBV11-2 14 CASSQGTAGAKQYF
NA TRBV20-1 11 CSASTLNEQFF
NA TRBV4-1 16 CASRKTGLTGANVLTF
NA TRBV5-5 15 CASSLGGSGSYEQYF
TRBD2 TRBV7-2 16 CASSLTSGGGQETQYF
NA TRBV6-5 13 CASSYLQRGEQYF
NA TRBV15 17 CATSRGGTALLANTIYF
NA TRBV14 11 CASSQMYTQYF
NA TRBV7-8 15 CASSLEPYSNQPQHF
NA TRBV10-1 18 CASSELSDKQGKDYGYTF
NA TRBV3-1/TRBV3-2 14 CASSLRNMNTEAFF
NA TRBV12-5 12 CASGPPRGGAFF
TRBD1 TRBV4-1 16 CASSQVPTGGPYEQYF
TRBD1 TRBV5-4 14 CASRSDREFYGYTF
NA TRBV19 13 CATGGLSYNEQFF
TRBD1 TRBV4-1 14 CASSLTRGSTEAFF
NA TRBV9 13 CASSVGTTDTQYF
NA TRBV4-3 13 CASSIGQIGEQFF
NA TRBV6-2/TRBV6-3 12 CASSYSRDEQYF
NA TRBV10-2 12 CASSESTGSLHF
NA TRBV20-1 11 CSARQGGGYTF
NA TRBV6-2/TRBV6-3 14 CASSYPGLPNEQFF
NA TRBV6-5 11 CASSFDRKQYF
TRBD2 TRBV3-1/TRBV3-2 16 CASSQSWGGGAYTQYF
NA TRBV6-5 13 CASTRGGTDTQYF
NA TRBV11-2 14 CASRMGRTNSPLHF
NA TRBV15 13 CATSRDRAHEQYF
TRBD2 TRBV27 16 CASSALTSGGTDTQYF
TRBD2 TRBV7-8 16 CASSQVGLAGGVEQFF
NA TRBV18 14 CASSSTGMGQPQHF
NA TRBV19 15 CASRPGTLLGQPQHF
NA TRBV12-5 15 CASGFDSAPAYEQYF
NA TRBV4-3 15 CASSQDRGLDALAFF
NA TRBV18 11 CASSPLGTQYF
NA TRBV7-2 14 CASSPGTLVTEAFF
NA TRBV3-1/TRBV3-2 13 CASAPAPGGELFF
TRBD1 TRBV11-2 17 CASSPGDRGSYNSPLHF
TRBD2 TRBV7-3 16 CASSSGLAGAPGEQFF
TRBD1 TRBV5-1 15 CASSWSGQGNTEAFF